The TCR beta chain under discussion was sequenced for a study of OX40 agonist ivuxolimab in advanced cancers. Turning to the overall study: Ivuxolimab was an agonistic, fully human IgG2 monoclonal antibody directed against OX40 (CD134), a costimulatory receptor. Intravenous ivuxolimab was administered to patients every 2 weeks at six dose levels: 0.01, 0.1, 0.3, 1.5, 3 and 10 mg/kg. Peripheral TCRbeta sequencing aimed to test whether ivuxolimab altered TCR sequence diversity and caused clonal T-cell expansion. A male proportion of 75% to 85% and a mean age of 60 years, ranging from about 20 to 79, were recorded for the dose-escalation cohort. The paper covers the monotherapy dose-escalation part of the phase I ivuxolimab trial, which included N of about 50 patients. Of the roughly 54 patients in dose escalation, some 20 had hepatocellular carcinoma, approximately 15 had melanoma, 9 had renal cell carcinoma and 9 had head and neck cancer. Patients were allowed to have had prior anti-PD-1, anti-PD-L1 or anti-CTLA-4 therapy, and roughly 40% of the dose-escalation patients had previously received checkpoint inhibitors. Partial responses were achieved by three dose-escalation patients, of whom one had hepatocellular carcinoma and two had cutaneous melanoma. Summary of the overall study and its limitations: In partial responders in the 0.1-3.0 mg/kg groups, normalized peripheral clonal expansion was found to be among the lowest, especially among CD8+ T cells. Low levels of normalized T-cell clonal expansion were also seen in some patients who did not respond. The antigen specificity of the peripheral T cells that underwent clonal expansion was not determined. After ivuxolimab, more expanded clones were found on average in CD8+ T cells than in CD4+ T cells. At doses from 0.1 to 3.0 mg/kg, clonal expansion was seen in both CD4+ and CD8+ blood T cells between baseline and week 6.

Patients with autoimmune disease history or receiving systemic immunosuppression were excluded from the trial. Peripheral blood for TCR sequencing was collected from all dose cohorts at baseline, on cycle 4 day 1, and on cycle 7 day 1. The samples were drawn from a first-in-human, open-label, multicenter phase I dose-escalation trial of ivuxolimab. Adults with locally advanced or metastatic melanoma, renal cell carcinoma, hepatocellular carcinoma or head and neck squamous cell carcinoma were enrolled in the trial. Before TCR sequencing, CD4+ T cells and CD8+ T cells from peripheral blood were sorted into separate populations. Genomic DNA was extracted from sorted cells for sequencing of the TCRbeta CDR3 region. The immunoSEQ Assay was used to sequence the TCRbeta CDR3 regions. Held by TCRdb, this immuneACCESS table contains in-frame sequences only and omits some clones. Under half of the omission traces to an unresolved V gene where checked; the cause of the rest is unknown. Across this sample there are around 100,000 clones, with around 90% seen only once. The top ten hold roughly 0.31% of the sample.

The CDR3 holds 15 amino acids from the cysteine to the phenylalanine. This entry keeps only the CDR3 DNA: 45 bases, framed from base 1. From a lookup of the germline V gene, CDR1 and CDR2 are KGHSH and LQKENI. The V and J ends are trimmed by 3 bases and 3 bases, leaving 13 bases between them. A note on this clone: Its antigen is unknown. No base quality values were provided; no much bigger clone lies one nucleotide off.

This TCR derives from an adult with an advanced solid tumor such as melanoma, head and neck, liver or kidney cancer. The specimen was CD4+ or CD8+ T cells sorted from blood, collected in a trial of the OX40 agonist ivuxolimab. Recombination joined TRBV18 with TRBJ2-3; TRBD1 could be the D gene, as 6 bases match. CDR3 sequence: CASSPLGAKTDTQYF. The nucleotides read TGTGCCAGCTCACCGTTGGGGGCGAAGACAGATACGCAGTATTTT.